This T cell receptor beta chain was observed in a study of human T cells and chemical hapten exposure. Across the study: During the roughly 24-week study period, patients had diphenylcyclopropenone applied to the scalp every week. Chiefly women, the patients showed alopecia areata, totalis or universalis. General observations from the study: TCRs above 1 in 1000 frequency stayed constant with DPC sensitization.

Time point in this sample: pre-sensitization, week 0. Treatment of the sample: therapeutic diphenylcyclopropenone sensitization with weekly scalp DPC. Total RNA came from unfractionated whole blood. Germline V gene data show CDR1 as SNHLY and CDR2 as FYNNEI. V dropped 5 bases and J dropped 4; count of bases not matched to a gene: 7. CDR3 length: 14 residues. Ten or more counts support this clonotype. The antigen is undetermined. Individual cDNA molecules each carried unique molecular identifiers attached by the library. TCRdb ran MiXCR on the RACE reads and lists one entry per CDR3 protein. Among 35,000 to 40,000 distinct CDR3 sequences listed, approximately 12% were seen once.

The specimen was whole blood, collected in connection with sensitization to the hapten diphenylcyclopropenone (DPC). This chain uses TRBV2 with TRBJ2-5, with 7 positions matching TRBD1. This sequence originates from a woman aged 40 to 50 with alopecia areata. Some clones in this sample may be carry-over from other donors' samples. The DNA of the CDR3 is TGTGCCAGCAGTCCGGGACAGCCTGGAGAGACCCAGTACTTC. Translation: CASSPGQPGETQYF.